The 25 T cell receptor beta chains below all came from one sample that was sequenced in a study of type 1 and type 2 diabetes patients. Genomic DNA was the PCR template. The TCR beta CDR3 region was amplified using 30 forward and 13 reverse primers. TCRdb redid the calling of the multiplex PCR reads with MiXCR, one entry per CDR3 protein. The sample lists more than 250,000 distinct CDR3 sequences, approximately 45% occurring once. The sample was peripheral blood mononuclear cells (PBMCs). All receptors come from a man aged 18 to 35 with type 2 diabetes.

About this clonotype itself: The junction departs from the called germline gene at one end, perhaps through a read error. CDR3 in DNA: TGTGCCACCAGCACCACTAGCGGGTACAATGAGCAGTCCTTC. This translates into CATSTTSGYNEQSF. V is TRBV15 and J is TRBJ2-7; 9 bases are shared with TRBD2. The CDR3 is 14 residues long. CDR1 is LNHNV and CDR2 is YYDKDF in the germline V gene (reference sequence).

The chain combines TRBV7-6 with TRBJ2-5; unclear D gene. Germline V gene sequence: CDR1 SGHVS, CDR2 FNYEAQ. V gave up 5 bases and J gave up 5 bases, with 15 bases separating them. The CDR3 is 14 amino acids. The CDR3 sequence: CASSPDSVRETQYF. DNA of the CDR3: TGTGCCAGCAGCCCCGACTCAGTGAGGGAGACCCAGTACTTC.

The chain joins TRBV6-5 to TRBJ1-1, with D possibly matching TRBD1 (5 bases). The CDR3 spans 15 residues. Trimming pared 7 bases from V and 1 base from J, leaving 16 bases between. CDR1 and CDR2 (germline): MNHEY, SVGAGI. The DNA for the CDR3 is TGTGCCAGCACCTCCTCTCTGGGGACGAACACTGAAGCTTTCTTT. As protein: CASTSSLGTNTEAFF.

This clonotype was picked up a small number of times. The chain joins TRBV20-1 to TRBJ2-5, with TRBD2 as a possible D gene (6 bases). V lost 4 bases to trimming and J lost 2 bases, with 20 bases between them. The CDR3 is 16 amino acids. Germline lookup yields CDR1 DFQATT and CDR2 SNEGSKA (reference sequence). CDR3 DNA sequence: TGCAGTGCTACTCCCTCCCTTCTAGCGACACAAGAGACCCAGTACTTC. It encodes CSATPSLLATQETQYF.

This clonotype was seen ten or more times. The chain uses TRBV10-3 and TRBJ2-1; 10 bases line up with TRBD2. Losses at the gene ends were 10 bases for V and 6 bases for J; bases not matched to a gene: 9. This CDR3 is built from 14 residues. Germline V gene lookup returns CDR1 ENHRY and CDR2 SYGVKD. CDR3 DNA: TGTGCCACCCTAGCGGGAGAAGGCACCAATGAGCAGTTCTTC. It encodes CATLAGEGTNEQFF.

The chain has TRBV20-1 and TRBJ1-5, with D tentatively TRBD1 (6 bases). Germline V gene sequence: CDR1 DFQATT, CDR2 SNEGSKA (reference sequence). The CDR3 length is 15 residues. The V end lost 4 bases, the J end lost 5 bases, and 18 bases lay between the germline ends. The DNA of the CDR3 is TGCAGTGCTATAGAGATCCAGGGGCCGTATCAGCCCCAGCATTTT. It encodes CSAIEIQGPYQPQHF.

This chain's CDR3 is CASTPPAGGGETQYF. For the CDR3, the DNA is TGTGCCAGCACCCCCCCAGCGGGGGGAGGTGAGACCCAGTACTTC. This chain connects TRBV7-8 to TRBJ2-5; TRBD2 matches at 9 bases. This CDR3 region has 15 residues. Per the germline V gene, CDR1 is SGHVS and CDR2 is FQNEAQ. V was clipped by 7 bases and J by 5 bases; unmatched bases: 11.

The V call is TRBV2, the J call TRBJ2-2; no clear D gene. Germline CDR1 is SNHLY and CDR2 is FYNNEI. The V end lost 2 bases, the J end lost 0 bases, and 7 bases lay between the germline ends. The CDR3 has 15 residues. CDR3 nucleotides: TGTGCCAGCAGTGAATTTCAGGCGAACACCGGGGAGCTGTTTTTT. Its translation: CASSEFQANTGELFF. The full variable domain, with the rest looked up from reference TRBV2 and TRBJ2-2, is EPEVTQTPSHQVTQMGQEVILRCVPISNHLYFYWYRQILGQKVEFLVSFYNNEISEKSEIFDDQFSVERPDGSNFTLKIRSTKLEDSAMYFCASSEFQANTGELFFGEGSRLTVL.

This clonotype was recorded at least ten times. The chain joins TRBV28 to TRBJ1-2; D not resolved. The V gene's germline CDR1 is MDHEN and CDR2 SYDVKM. V lost 5 bases and J lost 4, with 8 bases in between. This CDR3 region has 12 residues. DNA for the CDR3: TGTGCCAGCAGTCTCCCCTCCTATGGCTACACCTTC. Translation gives CASSLPSYGYTF.

The chain combines TRBV19 with TRBJ1-1, with D unclear. This CDR3 has 13 amino acids. V was trimmed by 3 bases and J by 1 base, leaving 6 bases between them. Looked up from germline, CDR1 is LNHDA and CDR2 is SQIVND (reference sequence). CDR3 protein: CASSMGPNTEAFF. CDR3 DNA sequence: TGTGCCAGTAGTATGGGTCCGAACACTGAAGCTTTCTTT. Drawing the rest from reference TRBV19 and TRBJ1-1, the complete variable domain is DGGITQSPKYLFRKEGQNVTLSCEQNLNHDAMYWYRQDPGQGLRLIYYSQIVNDFQKGDIAEGYSVSREKKESFPLTVTSAQKNPTAFYLCASSMGPNTEAFFGQGTRLTVV.

This clonotype came up many times. The CDR3 DNA sequence: TGTGCCATCAGTGAGTCGGAGGGGGAGACCCAGTACTTC. This codes for CAISESEGETQYF. The chain links TRBV10-3 to TRBJ2-5, with D perhaps TRBD2 (6 bases). Germline V gives CDR1 ENHRY, CDR2 SYGVKD. The CDR3 runs to 13 residues. Trimming cost V 0 bases and J 5 bases, with 7 bases left between them.

The chain recombines TRBV19 with TRBJ1-2; D remains unclear. The CDR3 sequence is 13 residues long. Germline V CDR1 and CDR2: LNHDA, SQIVND (reference sequence). The ends were cut back, 5 bases at V and 2 bases at J, with 9 bases in the middle. The CDR3 region has the DNA TGTGCCAGTAGTTTCCGAGAGAACTATGGCTACACCTTC. Protein: CASSFRENYGYTF.

This chain connects TRBV4-3 to TRBJ2-7; 8 positions match TRBD2. CDR3 length: 15 residues. CDR1 is LGHNA and CDR2 is YSLEER in the germline V gene. Germline trimming cut 0 bases from V and 7 bases from J; bases unmatched to any gene: 8. CDR3 nucleotides: TGCGCCAGCAGCCAAGATCCCGGGGGGGCAGGTGAGCAGTACTTC. Its protein is CASSQDPGGAGEQYF.

This clonotype was seen only a few times. This chain connects TRBV7-8 to TRBJ1-1; unclear D gene. CDR3 size: 13 residues. V was shortened by 0 bases and J by 3 bases, with 5 bases between the two germline ends. Germline lookup yields CDR1 SGHVS and CDR2 FQNEAQ. The CDR3 region has the DNA TGTGCCAGCAGCTTAGCGCGTCACACTGAAGCTTTCTTT. It encodes CASSLARHTEAFF.

CDR3 nucleotides: TGTGCCAGCAGCCCTGGGACAGGGAGGCACTATGGCTACACCTTC. Amino acids: CASSPGTGRHYGYTF. This chain links TRBV5-4 with TRBJ1-2, with 9 bases matching TRBD1. CDR1 is SGHNT and CDR2 is YYREEE in the germline V gene (reference sequence). V lost 4 bases and J lost 3; bases outside the gene matches: 7. This CDR3 spans 15 amino acids.

The chain is built from TRBV19 and TRBJ1-2; 9 nucleotides line up with TRBD1. The CDR3 is 14 residues long. Germline V lookup: CDR1 LNHDA, CDR2 SQIVND (reference sequence). V lost 5 bases and J lost 3; bases outside the gene matches: 4. The CDR3 sequence: CASSPGQGHYGYTF. CDR3 nucleotides: TGTGCCAGTAGTCCGGGACAGGGCCACTATGGCTACACCTTC.

This clonotype has more than one count but fewer than ten. J is TRBJ1-1 and V is TRBV19; TRBD1 agrees at 7 bases. Germline V lookup: CDR1 LNHDA, CDR2 SQIVND (reference sequence). Trimming removed 2 bases from V and 1 base from J; junction bases left unmatched: 10. The CDR3 sequence is 17 residues long. The DNA for the CDR3 is TGTGCCAGTAGTATATTTAGGACAGGAGCTGGGAACACTGAAGCTTTCTTT. This sequence encodes CASSIFRTGAGNTEAFF.

Note on this clonotype: The junction departs from the called germline gene at one end, perhaps through a read error. V is TRBV19 and J is TRBJ1-4, with TRBD1 matching over 7 bases. Germline CDR1 LNHDA, CDR2 SQIVND (reference sequence). This CDR3 is 15 amino acids long. CDR3 region: CASSPRTGDVGKLLF. In DNA form, the CDR3 reads TGTGCCAGTAGTCCGAGGACAGGAGACGTTGGAAAACTGCTTTTT.

The CDR3 loop is CASSIRDYRTQYF. The CDR3 coding sequence is TGTGCCAGCAGCATACGGGACTACCGAACGCAGTATTTT. The chain has TRBV27 and TRBJ2-3, with TRBD2 matching 7 bases. The CDR3 runs 13 residues. J gave up 9 bases and V 6 bases, and 9 bases lay outside the gene matches. CDR1 and CDR2 from the germline V gene are MNHEY and SMNVEV (reference sequence).

This chain joins TRBV29-1 and TRBJ2-1, with D perhaps matching TRBD1 or TRBD2 (5 bases each). Trimming removed 7 bases from V and 4 bases from J, with 8 bases in between. The CDR3 is made up of 11 amino acids. Germline values: CDR1 SQVTM, CDR2 ANQGSEA. The CDR3 DNA follows: TGCAGCGGGGACGGTTACAATGAGCAGTTCTTC. This gives the protein CSGDGYNEQFF.

This clonotype was found a few times. The chain employs TRBV28 and TRBJ2-7; D tentatively fits TRBD1 or TRBD2 (6 bases each). V lost 6 bases to trimming and J lost 2 bases, with 14 bases between them. The CDR3 loop spans 14 amino acids. The germline CDR1 and CDR2 sequences are MDHEN and SYDVKM. For the CDR3, the DNA is TGTGCCAGCAGGCTACAGGGAGGAACCTACGAGCAGTACTTC. Its protein is CASRLQGGTYEQYF.

The rearrangement links TRBV7-3 to TRBJ2-2; D is possibly TRBD1 (5 bases). There are 16 residues in the CDR3. The germline V and J ends were trimmed by 2 bases and 1 base, with 11 bases remaining between them. The germline V gene encodes CDR1 SGHTA and CDR2 FQGTGA. CDR3 loop: CASSLHPGLNTGELFF. The CDR3 bases are TGTGCCAGCAGCTTACACCCAGGGTTGAACACCGGGGAGCTGTTTTTT.

The chain joins TRBV25-1 to TRBJ1-4; D unresolved. V lost 6 bases, J lost 4 bases, and 3 bases lay in between. CDR3 length: 11 amino acids. Germline CDR1 MGHDK, CDR2 SYGVNS. CDR3 DNA: TGTGCCAGCAGATTTAATGAAAAACTGTTTTTT. Protein product: CASRFNEKLFF.

CDR3 amino acids: CASRASSWETQYF. The CDR3 bases are TGTGCCAGTAGGGCCTCCTCGTGGGAGACCCAGTACTTC. The V and J genes are TRBV19 and TRBJ2-5; D call uncertain. From germline, CDR1 is LNHDA and CDR2 SQIVND (reference sequence). The CDR3 totals 13 residues. Trimming pared 6 bases from V and 5 bases from J, leaving 13 bases between.

The chain uses TRBV28 and TRBJ1-1; D remains ambiguous. The CDR3 consists of 14 residues. The germline V and J ends were trimmed by 3 bases and 8 bases, with 16 bases remaining between them. CDR1 and CDR2 from the germline V gene are MDHEN and SYDVKM. The CDR3 sequence is CASSFVSGESEAFF. The CDR3, as DNA: TGTGCCAGCAGTTTTGTGTCAGGCGAGTCAGAAGCTTTCTTT.